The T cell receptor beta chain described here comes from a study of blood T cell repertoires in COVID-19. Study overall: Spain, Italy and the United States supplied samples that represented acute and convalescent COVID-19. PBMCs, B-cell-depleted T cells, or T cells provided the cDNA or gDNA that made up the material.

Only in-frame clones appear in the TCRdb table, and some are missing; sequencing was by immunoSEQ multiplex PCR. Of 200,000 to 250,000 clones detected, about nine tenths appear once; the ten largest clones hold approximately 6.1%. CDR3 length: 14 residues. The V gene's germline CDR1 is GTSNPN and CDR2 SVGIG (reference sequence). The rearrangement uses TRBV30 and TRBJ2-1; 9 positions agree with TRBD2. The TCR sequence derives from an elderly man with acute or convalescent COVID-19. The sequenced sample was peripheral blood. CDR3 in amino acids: CALRGVAGVGEQFF. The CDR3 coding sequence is TGTGCTCTTAGGGGTGTAGCGGGAGTGGGTGAGCAGTTCTTC.